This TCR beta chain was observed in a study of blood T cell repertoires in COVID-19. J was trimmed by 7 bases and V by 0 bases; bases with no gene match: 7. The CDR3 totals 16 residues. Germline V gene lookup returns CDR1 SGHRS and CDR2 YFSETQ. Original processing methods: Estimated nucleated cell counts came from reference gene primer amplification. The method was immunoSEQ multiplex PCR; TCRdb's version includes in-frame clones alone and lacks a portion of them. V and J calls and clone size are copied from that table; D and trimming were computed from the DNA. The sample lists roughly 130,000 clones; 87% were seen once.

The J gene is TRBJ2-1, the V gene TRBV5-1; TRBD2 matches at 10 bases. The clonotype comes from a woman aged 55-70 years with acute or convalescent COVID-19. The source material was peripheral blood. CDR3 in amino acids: CASSLAAGGPRNEQFF. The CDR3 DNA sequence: TGCGCCAGCAGCTTGGCAGCGGGAGGGCCAAGGAATGAGCAGTTCTTC.